A single T cell receptor beta chain is shown here with its context. The junction had 3 bases not matched to a gene; V was cut back by 4 bases and J by 5 bases. Germline loops: CDR1 SGHTA, CDR2 FQGNSA. The CDR3 extends over 14 amino acids. The sample originates from a study of blood T cell repertoires in COVID-19. Method: immunoSEQ multiplex PCR; TCRdb's copy keeps in-frame clones and lacks some. The sample holds 250,000 or so clones; about 93% are singletons and the top ten take 0.8% to 0.95%. J is TRBJ2-5 and V is TRBV7-2; TRBD2 matches at 11 bases. The TCR was taken from a man aged 30 to 45 with COVID-19, enrolled during active disease. Sequencing input: peripheral blood. Here the CDR3 reads CASSSLAGGETQYF. The CDR3 nucleotides are TGTGCCAGCAGCTCCTTAGCGGGGGGGGAGACCCAGTACTTC.